The clone carrying this T cell receptor beta chain was counted between two and nine times. Unsorted PBMC contributed roughly 300 ng DNA, approximately 30,000 T cell genomes, to each replicate PCR. In the original workflow: Filtering differed, since immunoSEQ gave only junction sequences and no quality scores. The data were produced by immunoSEQ multiplex PCR, yet TCRdb's version contains in-frame clones alone and is incomplete. The V and J calls and clone size were taken over from that table, and D and trimming were inferred from the DNA. Among fewer than 550,000 clones, 75% to 80% were seen once, and the ten largest hold approximately 13%. This specimen comes from a study of shared clonotypes between healthy human individuals. Study as a whole: The cohort had two women and three men, ages 18 to 49.

Genomic DNA from unsorted samples was obtained from around 99 million PBMCs (per sample). Trimming took 6 bases from V and 6 from J, leaving 9 bases between them. There are 11 residues in the CDR3. The V gene's germline CDR1 is DFQATT and CDR2 SNEGSKA (reference sequence). The TCR comes from a woman in her 40s in good health. Some clones in this sample may be carry-over from other donors' samples. The sequenced sample consisted of PBMCs. The chain links TRBV20-1 to TRBJ1-5; the D is unclear. The CDR3 spells CSARDSQPQHF. The CDR3 region has the DNA TGCAGTGCCCGTGATTCTCAGCCCCAGCATTTT.